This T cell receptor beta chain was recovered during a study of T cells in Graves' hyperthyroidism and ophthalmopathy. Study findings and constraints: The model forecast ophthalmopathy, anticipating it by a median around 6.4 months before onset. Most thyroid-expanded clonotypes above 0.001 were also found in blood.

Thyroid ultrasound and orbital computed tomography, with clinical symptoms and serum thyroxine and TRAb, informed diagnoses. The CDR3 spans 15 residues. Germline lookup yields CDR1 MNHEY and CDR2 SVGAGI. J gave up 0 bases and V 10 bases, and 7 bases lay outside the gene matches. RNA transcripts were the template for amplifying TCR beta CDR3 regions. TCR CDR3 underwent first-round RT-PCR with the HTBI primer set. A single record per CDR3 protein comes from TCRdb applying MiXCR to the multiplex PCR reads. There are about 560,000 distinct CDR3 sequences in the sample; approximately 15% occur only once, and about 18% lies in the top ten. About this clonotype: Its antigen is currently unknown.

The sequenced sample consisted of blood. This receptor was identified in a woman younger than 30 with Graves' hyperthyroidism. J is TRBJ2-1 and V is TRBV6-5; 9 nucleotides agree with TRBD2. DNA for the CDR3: TGTGCCACCATTATTAGCGGGAGCTCCTACAATGAGCAGTTCTTC. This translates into CATIISGSSYNEQFF.